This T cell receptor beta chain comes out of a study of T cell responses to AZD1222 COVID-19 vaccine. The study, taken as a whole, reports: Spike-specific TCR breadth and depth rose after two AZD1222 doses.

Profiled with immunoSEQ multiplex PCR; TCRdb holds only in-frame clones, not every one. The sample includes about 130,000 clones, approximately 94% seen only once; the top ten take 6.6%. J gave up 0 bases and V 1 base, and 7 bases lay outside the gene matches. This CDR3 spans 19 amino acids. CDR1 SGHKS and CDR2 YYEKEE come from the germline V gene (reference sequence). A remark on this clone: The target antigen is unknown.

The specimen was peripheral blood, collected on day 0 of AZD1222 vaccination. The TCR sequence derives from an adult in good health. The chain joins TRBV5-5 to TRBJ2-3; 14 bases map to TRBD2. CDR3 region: CASSLLRTSGGSSTDTQYF. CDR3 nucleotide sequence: TGTGCCAGCAGCTTGCTACGGACTAGCGGGGGGAGTAGCACAGATACGCAGTATTTT. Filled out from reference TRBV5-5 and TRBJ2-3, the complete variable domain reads DAGVTQSPTHLIKTRGQQVTLRCSPISGHKSVSWYQQVLGQGPQFIFQYYEKEERGRGNFPDRFSARQFPNYSSELNVNALLLGDSALYLCASSLLRTSGGSSTDTQYFGPGTRLTVL.